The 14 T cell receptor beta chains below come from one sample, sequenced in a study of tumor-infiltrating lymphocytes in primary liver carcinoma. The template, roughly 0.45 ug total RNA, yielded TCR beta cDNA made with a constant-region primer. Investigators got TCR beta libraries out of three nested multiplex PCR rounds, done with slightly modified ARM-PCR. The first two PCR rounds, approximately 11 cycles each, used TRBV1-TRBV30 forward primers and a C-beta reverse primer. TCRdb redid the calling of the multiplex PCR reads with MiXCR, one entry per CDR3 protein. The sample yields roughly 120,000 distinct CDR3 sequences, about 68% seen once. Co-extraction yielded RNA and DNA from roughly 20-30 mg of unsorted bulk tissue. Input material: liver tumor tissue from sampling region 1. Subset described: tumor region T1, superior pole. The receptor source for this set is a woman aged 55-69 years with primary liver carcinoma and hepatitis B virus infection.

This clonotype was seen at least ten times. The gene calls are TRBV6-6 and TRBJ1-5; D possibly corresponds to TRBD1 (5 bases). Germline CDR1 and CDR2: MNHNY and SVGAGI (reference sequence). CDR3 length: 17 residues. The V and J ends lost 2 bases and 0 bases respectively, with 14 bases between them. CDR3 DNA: TGTGCCAGCAGTTACGGGGCAGCCAGTTATAGCAATCAGCCCCAGCATTTT. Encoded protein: CASSYGAASYSNQPQHF.

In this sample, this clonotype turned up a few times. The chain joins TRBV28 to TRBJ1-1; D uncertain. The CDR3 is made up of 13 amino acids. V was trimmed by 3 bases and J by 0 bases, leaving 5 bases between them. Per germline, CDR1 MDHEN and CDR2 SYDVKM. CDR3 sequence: CASSLELNTEAFF. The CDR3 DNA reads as TGTGCCAGCAGTTTGGAGTTGAACACTGAAGCTTTCTTT.

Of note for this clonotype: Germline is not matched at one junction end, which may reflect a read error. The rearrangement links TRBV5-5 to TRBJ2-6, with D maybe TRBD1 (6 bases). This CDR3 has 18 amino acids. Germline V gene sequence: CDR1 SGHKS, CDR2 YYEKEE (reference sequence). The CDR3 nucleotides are TGTGCCAGCACCATTCCCCAGGGGTATAGCTCTGGGGTCAACGTCCTGACTTTC. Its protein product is CASTIPQGYSSGVNVLTF.

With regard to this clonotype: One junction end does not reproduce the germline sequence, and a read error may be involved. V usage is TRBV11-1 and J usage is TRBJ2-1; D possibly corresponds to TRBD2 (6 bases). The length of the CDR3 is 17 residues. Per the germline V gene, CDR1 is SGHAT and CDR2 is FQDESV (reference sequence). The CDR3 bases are TGTGCCAGCAGCTCCCCCAAGACTAACGGGAGTTCCTTGGAGCAGCTCTTC. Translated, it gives CASSSPKTNGSSLEQLF.

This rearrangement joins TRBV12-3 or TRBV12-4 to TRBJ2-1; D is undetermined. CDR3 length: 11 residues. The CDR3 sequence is CASSKVNKQFF. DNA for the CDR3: TGTGCGAGCTCGAAAGTTAATAAGCAGTTCTTC.

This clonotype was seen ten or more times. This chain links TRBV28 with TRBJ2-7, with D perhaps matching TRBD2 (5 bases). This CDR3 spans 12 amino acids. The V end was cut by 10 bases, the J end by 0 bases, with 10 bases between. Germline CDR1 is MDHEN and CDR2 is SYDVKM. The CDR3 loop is CAIQGSSYEQYF. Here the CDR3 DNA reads TGTGCCATCCAAGGGAGCTCCTACGAGCAGTACTTC.

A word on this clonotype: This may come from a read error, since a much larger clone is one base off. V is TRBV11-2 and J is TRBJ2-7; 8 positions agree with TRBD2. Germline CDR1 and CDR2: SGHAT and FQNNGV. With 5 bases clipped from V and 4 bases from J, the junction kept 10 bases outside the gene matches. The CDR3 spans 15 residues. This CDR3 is CASSLWTSRKYEQYF. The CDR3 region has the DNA TGTGCCAGCAGCCTATGGACTAGCAGGAAATACGAGCAGTACTTC.

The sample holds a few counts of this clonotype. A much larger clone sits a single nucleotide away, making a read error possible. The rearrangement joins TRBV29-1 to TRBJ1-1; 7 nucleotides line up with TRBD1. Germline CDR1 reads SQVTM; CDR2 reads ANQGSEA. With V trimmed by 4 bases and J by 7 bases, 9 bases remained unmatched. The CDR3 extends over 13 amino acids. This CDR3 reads CSVGAGGTGEAFF. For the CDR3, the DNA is TGCAGCGTTGGGGCAGGGGGAACAGGTGAAGCTTTCTTT.

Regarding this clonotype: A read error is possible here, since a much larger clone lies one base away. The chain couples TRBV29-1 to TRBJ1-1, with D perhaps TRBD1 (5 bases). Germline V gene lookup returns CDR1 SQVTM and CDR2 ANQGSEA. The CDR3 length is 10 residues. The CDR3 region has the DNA TGCTGCGTTGTGACAGCTGAAGCTTTCTTT. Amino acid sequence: CCVVTAEAFF.

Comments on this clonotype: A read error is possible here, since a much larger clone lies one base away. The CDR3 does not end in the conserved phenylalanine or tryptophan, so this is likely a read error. In DNA, the CDR3 is TGCGCCAGCAGCCAAGTTCCGGGACAGGGAAGTGAAAAACTGTTTCTT. Its protein is CASSQVPGQGSEKLFL. The gene calls are TRBV4-1 and TRBJ1-4; 9 nucleotides align to TRBD1. CDR1 MGHRA and CDR2 YSYEKL come from the germline V gene. The CDR3 loop spans 16 amino acids. Trimming removed 1 base from V and 7 bases from J; junction bases left unmatched: 7.

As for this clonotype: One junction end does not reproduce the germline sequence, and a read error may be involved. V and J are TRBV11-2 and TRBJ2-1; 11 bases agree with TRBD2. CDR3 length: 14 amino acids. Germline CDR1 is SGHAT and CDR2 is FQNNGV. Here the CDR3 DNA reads TGTACCAGCAGGCTAGCGGGAGGTAGAAATGAGCAGTTCTTC. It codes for CTSRLAGGRNEQFF.

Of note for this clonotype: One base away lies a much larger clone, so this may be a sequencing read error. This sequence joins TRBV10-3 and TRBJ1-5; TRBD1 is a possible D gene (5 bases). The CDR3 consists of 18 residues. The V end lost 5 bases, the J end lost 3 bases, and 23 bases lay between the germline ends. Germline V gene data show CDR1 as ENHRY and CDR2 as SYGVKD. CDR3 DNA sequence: TGTGCCATCAGTCGGACATGTTTGTCCACCCTGAACAATCAGCCCCAGCATTTT. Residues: CAISRTCLSTLNNQPQHF.

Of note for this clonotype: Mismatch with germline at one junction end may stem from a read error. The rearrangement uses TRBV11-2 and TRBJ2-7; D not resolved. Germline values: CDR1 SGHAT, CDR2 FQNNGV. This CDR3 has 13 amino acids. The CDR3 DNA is TGCGCCAGCAGCTTAGGTCTCCGTCACGAGCAGTACTTC. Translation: CASSLGLRHEQYF. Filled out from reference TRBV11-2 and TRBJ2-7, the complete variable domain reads EAGVAQSPRYKIIEKRQSVAFWCNPISGHATLYWYQQILGQGPKLLIQFQNNGVVDDSQLPKDRFSAERLKGVDSTLKIQPAKLEDSAVYLCASSLGLRHEQYFGPGTRLTVT.

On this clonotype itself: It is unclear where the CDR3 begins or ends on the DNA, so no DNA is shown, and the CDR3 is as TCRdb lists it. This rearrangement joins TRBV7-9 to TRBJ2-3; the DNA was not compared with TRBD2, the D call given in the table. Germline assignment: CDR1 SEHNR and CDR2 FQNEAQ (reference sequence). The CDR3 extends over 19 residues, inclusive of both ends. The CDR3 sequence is CASSLGVASGSSSTDTKYF.